One T cell receptor beta chain is described in this entry. From germline, CDR1 is LNHDA and CDR2 SQIVND (reference sequence). The CDR3 totals 15 residues. These data originate in a study of blood T cells in healthy people across ages. Primers used in a second PCR of about 6 to 11 cycles were a sample-barcoded 5' primer and a J-beta primer mix. Each TCR beta cDNA got a 12-nucleotide random molecular identifier. MiXCR was run by TCRdb on the 5' RACE reads, yielding one entry per CDR3 protein. In the table there are more than 600,000 distinct CDR3 sequences, approximately 25% of which are singletons. This same sample was also taken into another study, of T cells of mothers and their children.

This receptor was identified in a boy aged 5-17 years in good health. This sequence joins TRBV19 and TRBJ2-1, with a possible D match to TRBD1 (6 bases). With the DNA end fitting TRBJ2-7 better, the J assignment may be wrong. Material for sequencing was blood. The CDR3 DNA follows: TGTGCCAGTAGTACCAGACGAGCAGGGGAGTACGAGCAGTACTTC. This encodes CASSTRRAGEYEQYF.